This T cell receptor beta chain stems from a study of blood T cell repertoires in COVID-19. Overall study context: Samples came from the United States, Italy and Spain, spanning acute and convalescent COVID-19. T cells, B-cell-depleted T cells, or PBMCs provided the cDNA or gDNA that served as material.

CDR3 length: 8 residues. TCRdb's table, derived via immunoSEQ multiplex PCR, lists solely in-frame clones and lacks some. This table has about 170,000 clones, about 87% appearing once. The chain uses TRBV21-1 and TRBJ2-7; the DNA was not used to check the table's D call, TRBD2. TRBV21-1 is termed a pseudogene. The clonotype was recovered from a woman at least 80 years old with COVID-19, enrolled during active disease. What was sequenced was peripheral blood. CDR3 bases: TGTGCCAGCAACGGGCAGTACTTC. Translated, it gives CASNGQYF.